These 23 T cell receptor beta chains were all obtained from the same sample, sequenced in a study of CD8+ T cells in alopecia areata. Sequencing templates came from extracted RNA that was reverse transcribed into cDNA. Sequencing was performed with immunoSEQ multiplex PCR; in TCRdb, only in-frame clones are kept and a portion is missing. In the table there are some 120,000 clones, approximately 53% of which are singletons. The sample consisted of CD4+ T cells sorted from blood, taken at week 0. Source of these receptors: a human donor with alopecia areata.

CDR3 sequence reads: CASSRGSAGVGDTQYF. DNA of the CDR3: TGTGCCAGCAGCAGGGGGTCAGCGGGAGTTGGAGATACGCAGTATTTT. The genes are TRBV7-3 and TRBJ2-3; TRBD2 matches 8 bases. V was clipped by 5 bases and J by 5 bases; unmatched bases: 12. The CDR3 runs to 16 residues. Germline V gene lookup returns CDR1 SGHTA and CDR2 FQGTGA.

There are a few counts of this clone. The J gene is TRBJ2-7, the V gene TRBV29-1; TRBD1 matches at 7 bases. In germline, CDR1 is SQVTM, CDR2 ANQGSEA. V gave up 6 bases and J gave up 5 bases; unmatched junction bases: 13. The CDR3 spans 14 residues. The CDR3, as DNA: TGCAGCGTCCAACAGGGGTATCAGTCGGACGAGCAGTACTTC. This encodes CSVQQGYQSDEQYF.

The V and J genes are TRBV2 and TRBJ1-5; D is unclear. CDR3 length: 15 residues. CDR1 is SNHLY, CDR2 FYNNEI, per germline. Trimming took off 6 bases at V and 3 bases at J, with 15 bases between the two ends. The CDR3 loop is CASRLQSYNNQPQHF. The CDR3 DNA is TGTGCCAGCAGATTACAGAGTTACAACAATCAGCCCCAGCATTTT.

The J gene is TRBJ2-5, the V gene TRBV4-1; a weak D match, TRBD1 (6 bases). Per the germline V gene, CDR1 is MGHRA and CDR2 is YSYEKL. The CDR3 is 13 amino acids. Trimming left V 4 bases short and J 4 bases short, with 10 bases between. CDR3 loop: CASSLGTIETQYF. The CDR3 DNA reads TGCGCCAGCAGCCTCGGGACAATAGAGACCCAGTACTTC.

This CDR3 reads CASSLYDRGASYEQYF. The DNA of the CDR3 is TGCGCCAGCTCACTGTACGACAGGGGGGCTTCCTACGAGCAGTACTTC. The chain has TRBV5-1 and TRBJ2-7; 9 nucleotides match TRBD1. V was pared by 7 bases and J by 1 base, with 12 bases of the junction left unmatched. CDR1 is SGHRS and CDR2 is YFSETQ in the germline V gene. The CDR3 sequence is 16 residues long.

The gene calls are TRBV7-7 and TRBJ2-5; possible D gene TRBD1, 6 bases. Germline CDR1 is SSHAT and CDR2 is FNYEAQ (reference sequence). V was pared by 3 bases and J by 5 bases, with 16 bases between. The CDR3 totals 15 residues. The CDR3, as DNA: TGTGCCAGCAGCTTCGGTACAGGGCGGCGGGAGACCCAGTACTTC. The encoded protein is CASSFGTGRRETQYF. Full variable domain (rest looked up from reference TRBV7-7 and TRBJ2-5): GAGVSQSPRYKVTKRGQDVTLRCDPISSHATLYWYQQALGQGPEFLTYFNYEAQPDKSGLPSDRFSAERPEGSISTLTIQRTEQRDSAMYRCASSFGTGRRETQYFGPGTRLLVL.

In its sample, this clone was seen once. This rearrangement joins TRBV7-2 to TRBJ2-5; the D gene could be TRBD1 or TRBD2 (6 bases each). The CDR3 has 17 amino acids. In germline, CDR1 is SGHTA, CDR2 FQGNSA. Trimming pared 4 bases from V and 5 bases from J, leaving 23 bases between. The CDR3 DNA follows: TGTGCCAGCAGCTACCACCGGGGGCGCCCGACGTGGGAGACCCAGTACTTC. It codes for CASSYHRGRPTWETQYF.

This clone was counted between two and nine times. The CDR3: CASSEDRRGTQYF. For the CDR3, the DNA is TGTGCCAGCAGTGAGGACAGGCGTGGTACGCAGTATTTT. This sequence joins TRBV2 and TRBJ2-3, with 7 positions matching TRBD1. This CDR3 region has 13 residues. Trimming removed 3 bases from V and 8 bases from J; junction bases left unmatched: 5. CDR1 SNHLY and CDR2 FYNNEI come from the germline V gene. The variable domain in full, completed from reference TRBV2 and TRBJ2-3, reads EPEVTQTPSHQVTQMGQEVILRCVPISNHLYFYWYRQILGQKVEFLVSFYNNEISEKSEIFDDQFSVERPDGSNFTLKIRSTKLEDSAMYFCASSEDRRGTQYFGPGTRLTVL.

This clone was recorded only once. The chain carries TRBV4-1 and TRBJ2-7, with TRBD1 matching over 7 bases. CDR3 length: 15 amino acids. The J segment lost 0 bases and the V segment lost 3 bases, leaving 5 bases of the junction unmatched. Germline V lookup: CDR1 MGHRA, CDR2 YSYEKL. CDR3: CASSHLGTVSYEQYF. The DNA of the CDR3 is TGCGCCAGCAGCCACCTCGGGACAGTCTCCTACGAGCAGTACTTC.

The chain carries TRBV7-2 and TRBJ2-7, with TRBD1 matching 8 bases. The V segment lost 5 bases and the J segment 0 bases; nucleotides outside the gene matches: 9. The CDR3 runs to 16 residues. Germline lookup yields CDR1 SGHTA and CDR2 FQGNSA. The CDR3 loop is CASSLLWTGSSYEQYF. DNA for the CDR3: TGTGCCAGCAGCCTCCTTTGGACAGGGAGCTCCTACGAGCAGTACTTC. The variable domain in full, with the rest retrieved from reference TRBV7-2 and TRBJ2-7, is GAGVSQSPSNKVTEKGKDVELRCDPISGHTALYWYRQSLGQGLEFLIYFQGNSAPDKSGLPSDRFSAERTGGSVSTLTIQRTQQEDSAVYLCASSLLWTGSSYEQYFGPGTRLTVT.

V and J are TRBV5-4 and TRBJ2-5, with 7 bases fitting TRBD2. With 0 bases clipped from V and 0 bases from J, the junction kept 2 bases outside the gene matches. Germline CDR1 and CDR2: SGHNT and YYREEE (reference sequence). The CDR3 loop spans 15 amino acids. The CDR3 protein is CASSLALADQETQYF. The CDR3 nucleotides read TGTGCCAGCAGCTTGGCCCTAGCGGACCAAGAGACCCAGTACTTC.

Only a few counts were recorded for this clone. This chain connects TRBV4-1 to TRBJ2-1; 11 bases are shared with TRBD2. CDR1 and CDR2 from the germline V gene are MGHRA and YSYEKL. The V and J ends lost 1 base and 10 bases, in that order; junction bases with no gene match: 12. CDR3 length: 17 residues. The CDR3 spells CASSQGTGLADFEEQFF. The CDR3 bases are TGCGCCAGCAGCCAAGGAACGGGACTAGCGGACTTCGAGGAGCAGTTCTTC.

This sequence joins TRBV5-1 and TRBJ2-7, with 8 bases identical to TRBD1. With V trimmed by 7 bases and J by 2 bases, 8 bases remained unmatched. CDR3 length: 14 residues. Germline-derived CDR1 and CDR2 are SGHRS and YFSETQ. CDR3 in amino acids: CASHTGGVAYEQYF. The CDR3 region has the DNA TGCGCCAGCCATACAGGGGGTGTCGCCTACGAGCAGTACTTC.

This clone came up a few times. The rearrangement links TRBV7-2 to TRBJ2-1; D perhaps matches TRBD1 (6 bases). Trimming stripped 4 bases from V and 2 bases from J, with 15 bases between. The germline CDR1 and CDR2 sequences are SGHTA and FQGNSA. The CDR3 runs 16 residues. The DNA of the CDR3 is TGTGCCAGCAGCTCGTCCGGGACATTCGCCTACAATGAGCAGTTCTTC. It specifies CASSSSGTFAYNEQFF.

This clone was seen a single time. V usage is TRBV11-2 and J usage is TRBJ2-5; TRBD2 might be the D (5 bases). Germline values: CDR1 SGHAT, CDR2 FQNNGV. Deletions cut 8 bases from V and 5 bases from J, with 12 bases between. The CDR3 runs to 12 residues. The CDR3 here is CASRTRPETQYF. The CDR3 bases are TGTGCCAGCCGAACTAGACCCGAGACCCAGTACTTC.

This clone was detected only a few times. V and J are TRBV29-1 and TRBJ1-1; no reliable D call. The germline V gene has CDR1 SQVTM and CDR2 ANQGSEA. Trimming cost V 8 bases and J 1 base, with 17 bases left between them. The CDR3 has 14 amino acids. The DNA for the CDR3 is TGCAGCCATACCGTCGGGCAGAGGAACACTGAAGCTTTCTTT. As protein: CSHTVGQRNTEAFF. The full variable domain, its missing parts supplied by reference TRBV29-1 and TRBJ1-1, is SAVISQKPSRDICQRGTSLTIQCQVDSQVTMMFWYRQQPGQSLTLIATANQGSEATYESGFVIDKFPISRPNLTFSTLTVSNMSPEDSSIYLCSHTVGQRNTEAFFGQGTRLTVV.

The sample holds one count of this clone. The CDR3 DNA sequence: TGCGCCAGCAGCCCCTACCGCGGGAACACTGAAGCTTTCTTT. Its translation: CASSPYRGNTEAFF. The chain couples TRBV4-3 to TRBJ1-1; D uncertain. The CDR3 is 14 amino acids. Germline CDR1 is LGHNA and CDR2 is YSLEER. V was clipped by 4 bases and J by 1 base, with 10 bases between them.

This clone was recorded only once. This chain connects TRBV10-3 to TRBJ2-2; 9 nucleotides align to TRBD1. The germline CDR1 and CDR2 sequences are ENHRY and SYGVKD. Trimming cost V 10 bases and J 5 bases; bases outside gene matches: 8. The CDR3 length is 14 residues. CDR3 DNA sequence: TGTGCCACAACACAGGGGGCTGAAACCGGGGAGCTGTTTTTT. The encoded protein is CATTQGAETGELFF.

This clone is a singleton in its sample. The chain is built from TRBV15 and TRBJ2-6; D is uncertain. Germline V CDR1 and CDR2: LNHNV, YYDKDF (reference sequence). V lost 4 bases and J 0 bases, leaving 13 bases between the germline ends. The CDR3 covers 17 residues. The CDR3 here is CATSKIGSGSGANVLTF. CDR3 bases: TGTGCCACCAGCAAAATAGGATCCGGCTCTGGGGCCAACGTCCTGACTTTC.

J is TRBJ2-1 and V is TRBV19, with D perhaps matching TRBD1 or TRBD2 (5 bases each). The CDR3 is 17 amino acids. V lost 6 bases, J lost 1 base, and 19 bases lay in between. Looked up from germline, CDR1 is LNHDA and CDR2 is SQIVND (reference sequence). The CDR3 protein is CASSTLFGGRSYNEQFF. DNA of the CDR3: TGTGCCAGTAGCACCCTATTTGGGGGAAGATCCTACAATGAGCAGTTCTTC.

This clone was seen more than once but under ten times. The CDR3 DNA reads as TGTGCCAGCTCACCAGAGGGGGCATGGGCTTTCTTT. Translation: CASSPEGAWAFF. The J gene is TRBJ1-1, the V gene TRBV18, with 7 bases that match TRBD1. V lost 2 bases to trimming and J lost 11 bases; unmatched junction nucleotides: 5. The CDR3 is made up of 12 amino acids. Germline CDR1 and CDR2: KGHSH and LQKENI.

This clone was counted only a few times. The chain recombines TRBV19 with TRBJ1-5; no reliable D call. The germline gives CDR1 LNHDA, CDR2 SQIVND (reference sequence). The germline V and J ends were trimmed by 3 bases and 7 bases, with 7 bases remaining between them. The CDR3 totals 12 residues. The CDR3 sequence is CASSIFGQPQHF. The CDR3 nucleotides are TGTGCCAGTAGTATCTTTGGCCAGCCCCAGCATTTT.

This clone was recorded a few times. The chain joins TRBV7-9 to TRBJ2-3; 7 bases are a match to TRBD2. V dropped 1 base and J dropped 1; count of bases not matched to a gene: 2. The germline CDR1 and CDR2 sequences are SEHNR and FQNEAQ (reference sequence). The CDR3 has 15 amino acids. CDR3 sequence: CASSLDSGGTDTQYF. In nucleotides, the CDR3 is TGTGCCAGCAGCTTAGACAGCGGGGGCACAGATACGCAGTATTTT.